Listed here are 21 T cell receptor beta chains from one sample, sequenced in a study of identifying expanded T cells in peripheral blood. Libraries were prepared by immunoSEQ multiplex PCR; TCRdb keeps only in-frame clonotypes and omits some of them. The sample has approximately 100,000 clones, about 87% seen once; the top ten hold under 9%. The sample consisted of blood. These receptor sequences come from a person aged 18 to 70 in good health.

The V gene is TRBV12-5, the J gene TRBJ2-1; no firm D call. This CDR3 has 13 amino acids. V was shortened by 4 bases and J by 7 bases, with 11 bases between the two germline ends. Germline V CDR1 and CDR2: LGHNT, FRNRAP. The CDR3 here is CASGSNLSNEQFF. In nucleotides, the CDR3 is TGTGCTAGTGGTTCAAACCTAAGTAATGAGCAGTTCTTC.

This chain connects TRBV2 to TRBJ2-5; TRBD1 matches at 7 bases. This CDR3 has 13 amino acids. Germline V gene data show CDR1 as SNHLY and CDR2 as FYNNEI. The V and J ends lost 4 bases and 1 base, in that order; junction bases with no gene match: 0. CDR3 nucleotide sequence: TGTGCCAGCAGTGGGGACAGCCAAGAGACCCAGTACTTC. Translated, it gives CASSGDSQETQYF.

V usage is TRBV30 and J usage is TRBJ1-4; TRBD1 agrees at 9 bases. The CDR3 contains 14 residues. Germline V gives CDR1 GTSNPN, CDR2 SVGIG (reference sequence). J was trimmed by 4 bases and V by 2 bases; bases with no gene match: 2. As DNA, the CDR3 is TGTGCCTGGAGTTGGGGACAGGGTAATGAAAAACTGTTTTTT. Translated: CAWSWGQGNEKLFF.

The chain links TRBV4-1 to TRBJ2-1; 12 nucleotides line up with TRBD1. The CDR3 extends over 17 amino acids. V lost 3 bases to trimming and J lost 3 bases; unmatched junction nucleotides: 6. Germline-derived CDR1 and CDR2 are MGHRA and YSYEKL. Here the CDR3 reads CASSQGGQGANYNEQFF. The CDR3 DNA is TGCGCCAGCAGCCAGGGGGGACAGGGGGCTAACTACAATGAGCAGTTCTTC.

The chain is built from TRBV19 and TRBJ2-4; D is unclear. The V gene lost 1 base and the J gene lost 8 bases, with 3 bases spanning the gap. CDR3 length: 11 residues. Looked up from germline, CDR1 is LNHDA and CDR2 is SQIVND (reference sequence). The CDR3 loop reads CASSIGDIQYF. DNA for the CDR3: TGTGCCAGTAGTATAGGGGACATTCAGTACTTC.

This chain uses TRBV7-9 with TRBJ2-7; 8 bases map to TRBD2. This CDR3 comprises 16 residues. Per the germline V gene, CDR1 is SEHNR and CDR2 is FQNEAQ (reference sequence). V was pared by 7 bases and J by 7 bases, with 18 bases of the junction left unmatched. Here the CDR3 DNA reads TGTGCCAGCAACCTAGGAAGCGGGAGAGTCTATGGGGAGCAGTACTTC. As protein: CASNLGSGRVYGEQYF.

The gene calls are TRBV28 and TRBJ1-5, with D unclear. The CDR3 is 15 residues long. Between the trimmed V and J ends, which lost 2 bases and 3 bases, there was a span of 11 bases. CDR1 and CDR2 from the germline V gene are MDHEN and SYDVKM. The CDR3 protein is CASSLRRENNQPQHF. The CDR3 bases are TGTGCCAGCAGTTTACGACGGGAAAACAATCAGCCCCAGCATTTT.

The chain employs TRBV5-1 and TRBJ2-7; D might be TRBD2 (6 bases). Germline-derived CDR1 and CDR2 are SGHRS and YFSETQ. Trimming cost V 1 base and J 6 bases, with 17 bases left between them. The CDR3 loop spans 15 amino acids. The CDR3 is CASSLWAGPTSEQYF. The CDR3 nucleotides are TGCGCCAGCAGCTTGTGGGCGGGACCTACGAGCGAGCAGTACTTC.

This chain uses TRBV29-1 with TRBJ1-1; TRBD1 is a possible D gene (5 bases). V was trimmed by 1 base and J by 3 bases, leaving 12 bases between them. The CDR3 runs 14 residues. Germline CDR1 SQVTM, CDR2 ANQGSEA. The CDR3 loop is CSVEATGQDTEAFF. In DNA form, the CDR3 reads TGCAGCGTTGAAGCCACAGGTCAGGACACTGAAGCTTTCTTT.

This sequence joins TRBV5-4 and TRBJ1-1; weak D call: TRBD1 (6 bases). The V end was cut by 2 bases, the J end by 2 bases, with 10 bases between. The CDR3 contains 14 residues. Germline CDR1 and CDR2: SGHNT and YYREEE (reference sequence). CDR3 amino acids: CASSLEDRNTEAFF. CDR3 in DNA: TGTGCCAGCAGCTTAGAGGACAGAAACACTGAAGCTTTCTTT.

V and J are TRBV19 and TRBJ2-7; D might be TRBD2 (5 bases). The CDR3 loop spans 14 amino acids. CDR1 is LNHDA, CDR2 SQIVND, per germline (reference sequence). Trimming left V 1 base short and J 2 bases short, with 9 bases between. As DNA, the CDR3 is TGTGCCAGTAGTATAGGTAGCGCTACCTACGAGCAGTACTTC. Residues: CASSIGSATYEQYF.

The CDR3 bases are TGCGCCAGCAGCTTAGCGGGACAGGGGAGATCACCCCTCCACTTT. Protein: CASSLAGQGRSPLHF. This chain uses TRBV5-1 with TRBJ1-6; 10 bases align to TRBD1. V was pared by 2 bases and J by 10 bases, with 6 bases of the junction left unmatched. Germline V lookup: CDR1 SGHRS, CDR2 YFSETQ. The CDR3 sequence is 15 residues long.

The CDR3 DNA follows: TGCAGTGCTAAGACAGGCTATGGCTACACCTTC. It translates to CSAKTGYGYTF. This chain uses TRBV20-1 with TRBJ1-2; D perhaps matches TRBD1 (6 bases). V lost 4 bases and J 4 bases, leaving 7 bases between the germline ends. The length of the CDR3 is 11 residues. Germline CDR1 DFQATT, CDR2 SNEGSKA (reference sequence).

The chain joins TRBV30 to TRBJ1-6, with 7 bases matching TRBD1. Unmatched junction bases numbered 6, after V lost 2 bases and J lost 5 bases. CDR1 GTSNPN and CDR2 SVGIG come from the germline V gene (reference sequence). The CDR3 runs 15 residues. In DNA form, the CDR3 reads TGTGCCTGGAGTACGGGACAGCCAAATAATTCACCCCTCCACTTT. It yields the protein CAWSTGQPNNSPLHF.

J is TRBJ2-5 and V is TRBV5-4, with 7 bases identical to TRBD1. Unmatched junction bases numbered 5, after V lost 5 bases and J lost 4 bases. The CDR3 loop spans 13 amino acids. CDR1 SGHNT and CDR2 YYREEE come from the germline V gene (reference sequence). CDR3 sequence (DNA): TGTGCCAGCAGAGACAGGGTTTCAGAGACCCAGTACTTC. Translation gives CASRDRVSETQYF.

The chain couples TRBV11-2 to TRBJ2-7; possibly TRBD2 for D (7 bases). Between the trimmed V and J ends, which lost 5 bases and 1 base, there was a span of 12 bases. This CDR3 has 14 residues. Per the germline V gene, CDR1 is SGHAT and CDR2 is FQNNGV. The CDR3 loop reads CASSARGGSYEQYF. The CDR3 nucleotides are TGTGCCAGCAGCGCAAGGGGGGGATCCTACGAGCAGTACTTC. Full variable domain (outside the CDR3, taken from reference TRBV11-2 and TRBJ2-7): EAGVAQSPRYKIIEKRQSVAFWCNPISGHATLYWYQQILGQGPKLLIQFQNNGVVDDSQLPKDRFSAERLKGVDSTLKIQPAKLEDSAVYLCASSARGGSYEQYFGPGTRLTVT.

This clone was seen a few times. V and J are TRBV4-2 and TRBJ1-5, with a possible D match to TRBD1 (5 bases). The CDR3 length is 17 residues. V dropped 5 bases and J dropped 7 bases, with 24 bases sitting between them. Germline-derived CDR1 and CDR2 are LGHNA and YNFKEQ. The DNA for the CDR3 is TGTGCCAGCAGCTCTGGACCCACTTGGGGGTACGAGCAGCCCCAGCATTTT. Protein sequence: CASSSGPTWGYEQPQHF.

The rearrangement links TRBV7-8 to TRBJ1-1; no firm D call. With 1 base removed from V and 0 bases from J, the gap between germline ends came to 12 bases. Germline V CDR1 and CDR2: SGHVS, FQNEAQ. The CDR3 runs 16 residues. The CDR3 DNA sequence: TGTGCCAGCAGCTTAGTACAGCGAGAGTTGAACACTGAAGCTTTCTTT. Amino acids: CASSLVQRELNTEAFF.

This clone was seen a single time. This chain joins TRBV5-1 and TRBJ1-2; the D gene is possibly TRBD1 (6 bases). This CDR3 region has 15 residues. The germline V gene encodes CDR1 SGHRS and CDR2 YFSETQ. Between the trimmed V and J ends, which lost 2 bases and 4 bases, there was a span of 15 bases. The CDR3, as DNA: TGCGCCAGCAGCTTACAGGGCCAAAGGGGCTATGGCTACACCTTC. Translating gives CASSLQGQRGYGYTF.

CDR3 amino acids: CASSSEDPYEQYF. CDR3 nucleotides: TGTGCCAGCAGCTCCGAGGACCCCTACGAGCAGTACTTC. The genes are TRBV7-2 and TRBJ2-7, with D uncertain. The CDR3 has 13 amino acids. Germline V CDR1 and CDR2: SGHTA, FQGNSA. V lost 4 bases and J 2 bases, leaving 9 bases between the germline ends.

This chain links TRBV7-9 with TRBJ1-2; 9 bases align to TRBD1. Germline V gene data show CDR1 as SEHNR and CDR2 as FQNEAQ (reference sequence). V trimming: 1 base; J trimming: 9 bases; junction bases outside the gene matches: 3. The CDR3 is 13 residues long. Here the CDR3 DNA reads TGTGCCAGCAGCTTAGAGACAGGGGGGAGCTACACCTTC. Protein product: CASSLETGGSYTF.